What follows describes a single T cell receptor (beta chain). Which antigen it targets is not known. Base qualities were left out, and no much larger clone turns up one base away. The record originates from a study of cytomegalovirus exposure and HLA in healthy donors (TCRdb year 2017). Study-wide context: According to an earlier analysis of 587 of the donors, 150 million to 200 million T cells yielded over 90 million unique TCR beta sequences and approximately 300 Gb of sequence data. An early release covering roughly 600 HLA-typed donors comprised 300 to 350 gigabases of sequencing data and tens of millions of unique TCR sequences. Of the roughly 400 genotyped donors, roughly 80% were placed in the genetic ancestry cluster associated with self-reported Caucasian donors. The study aimed to test whether cataloging public T cell receptors could reveal signatures of past pathogen exposure. The study used immunosequencing to profile the T cell repertoires of under 700 subjects and linked those repertoires to cytomegalovirus serostatus. Besides the first cohort of hundreds of subjects, a separate validation cohort made up of roughly 120 different subjects was used. To predict cytomegalovirus infection status, the study brought together high-throughput TCR immunosequencing, statistical association of individual TCRs with disease status, and machine learning. In a later analysis, previously published TCR beta repertoires from 550 to 750 donors were re-analyzed and high-resolution HLA genotyping was added so that TCR occurrence patterns could be studied. Rather than using new phenotypic data, the later analysis identified candidate immune exposures from TCR beta sequences and from how often those sequences occurred across donors. An earlier analysis of several hundred of the donors used high-throughput TCR beta sequencing to judge whether each TCR beta V gene segment behaved as functional or pseudogenic. Donor age, sex, ethnicity and CMV serostatus were compiled together with the repertoire data. A later genetic analysis used genome-wide SNP genotypes for 398 of the 666 donors, treating that subset as a discovery cohort. Every repertoire in the discovery cohort had been generated on one and the same sequencing platform. Class I and class II HLA loci were covered by the typing at four-digit resolution. Typing coverage differed by locus: A, B, C, DRB1 and DQB1 were typed in about 629-630 donors, DQA1 in around 500, DPA1 in approximately 600, and DPB1 in 472. Roughly 5 DR-DQ haplotypes were handled as single units for association and clustering because linkage in the cohort was strong. On average, around 240,000 unique TCR beta nucleotide sequences were sequenced per donor among a few hundred genotyped donors of the cohort, with roughly a sixth of those sequences being non-productive. The full study reports these points: HLA typing was unavailable for some donors at each locus, so association tests used only the typed subset. Immune exposure information for the cohort was limited to CMV serostatus. An association between a missense DCLRE1C variant and V-gene and J-gene trimming of TCR beta chains was found in a later genetic analysis and replicated in an independent cohort. A later analysis associated 15,000 to 20,000 TCR beta sequences with specific HLA alleles at a false discovery rate of 0.05. A group of highly shared sequence variants was considered likely to be a technical artifact of the sequencing pipeline. Linkage disequilibrium might explain the correlated functional status among segregating V segments, but an unknown experimental factor could not be ruled out. According to a later analysis, TCR association rates differed among HLA loci, with DRB1 alleles showing the most associated TCRs and HLA-C alleles showing the fewest. Some IMGT-functional V segments, including TRBV6-2 and TRBV6-3, could not be distinguished by the 87-base-pair reads and were therefore excluded. Most CMV-associated TCR beta chains appeared to be HLA-restricted in a later analysis, and the HLA associations seemed to be driven largely by CMV exposure. Strong co-occurrence of HLA alleles, especially DR and DQ, made assigning TCR associations to individual alleles difficult. A later genetic analysis reported fewer N-insertions in productive TCRs among donors in an Asian-associated ancestry cluster than the roughly 700-donor mean. The authors suggested that the approach could potentially be generalized to other disease states and immunological phenotypes. In vitro tests confirmed that a few of the cytomegalovirus-associated TCR beta chains recognize cytomegalovirus antigens. A further reported finding was that TCR beta sequences accurately predicted the HLA-A and HLA-B alleles for most subjects in the first cohort. In both the original and validation cohorts, the classifier was reported to diagnose cytomegalovirus status with high specificity and sensitivity. Approximately 18 rarely observed V segments, including chromosome 9 orphons, were excluded from the earlier analysis of approximately 600 of the donors because counts were too low. In a later analysis, HLA-associated TCR beta chains showed more clonal expansion and lower generation probabilities than non-associated chains that were equally common. Most TCR sequences were seen in very few donors, while some public TCRs were found in many individuals. Roughly uniform sequencing depth across donors was assumed in presence/absence analyses, although this assumption may not hold. This cohort had only TCR beta chains sequenced, and the lack of alpha or paired-chain data limited which features could be detected. According to a later analysis, parvovirus B19, influenza, CMV and Epstein-Barr virus appeared linked to several top co-occurrence clusters. In an earlier analysis of 450 to 750 of the donors, most TCR beta V segments appeared in productive rearrangements about 87% or about 30% of the time, broadly matching IMGT annotations. In the study, some 160 TCR beta chains were listed as associated with cytomegalovirus.

Library prep was done by the immunoSEQ multiplex PCR assay. For the multiplex PCR, a mixture combining 60 forward primers for TCR Vbeta segments and 13 reverse primers for TCR Jbeta segments was used. The CDR3 region of rearranged TCR beta genes was amplified from genomic DNA with a multiplex PCR assay. On the Illumina HiSeq System, the amplified TCR beta libraries were sequenced as 87-base-pair reads. As for the authors' bioinformatics: In a later analysis, some 80 million unique TCR beta chains were counted across the 500 to 700 repertoires, and around 11 million of these chains were shared by at least two donors. To remove PCR and sequencing errors, raw reads were error-corrected and collapsed into unique sequences using a nearest-neighbor algorithm that merged closely related sequences. CDR3 sequences were aligned to IMGT reference sequences to assign V, D and J gene segments. For a sequence to be retained, a match of at least six nucleotides to both a V gene segment and a J gene segment was required. Rearrangements were classified as productive when the CDR3 lacked stop codons and remained in frame with V and J, and all other rearrangements were classified as non-productive. CDR3 was defined according to IMGT convention as the region running from the second conserved V-encoded cysteine to the conserved J-encoded phenylalanine. In an earlier analysis of some 550 of the donors, sequences lacking an unambiguous match to a single V gene segment were excluded. In an earlier analysis of some 590 of the donors, a V segment was called functional when productive rearrangements were above 56.7%, and segregating when the standard deviation between donors exceeded 5%. A statistical classification framework was built for diagnosing cytomegalovirus status from the catalog of TCR beta chain sequences. In a later analysis, TCR nucleotide sequences were compared against IMGT/GENE-DB human TR gene sequences so that V and J genes could be assigned. In a later analysis, CDR3 sequences and most-parsimonious VDJ recombination scenarios were assigned using the TCRdist pipeline. A later analysis defined each TCR beta chain by its CDR3 amino acid sequence plus V-gene family, and excluded reads lacking a unique V-gene family. A later analysis removed several hundred highly shared, low-generation-probability nucleotide sequences to deal with suspected cross-contamination and a sequencing artifact. In a later analysis, a clonal expansion index was calculated for each public chain from normalized within-repertoire ranks of inferred template counts. In a later analysis, generation probabilities were computed using a VDJ recombination model fitted to out-of-frame rearrangements, and the results were checked against IGoR. In a later analysis, TCR-TCR, TCR-HLA and TCR-CMV co-occurrence was scored with hypergeometric tests, and a repertoire-size bias correction was applied to TCR pairs. False discovery rates were estimated in a later analysis by permuting HLA or CMV assignments 20 times. In a later analysis, co-occurring TCRs were grouped with DBSCAN, and TCRdist sequence similarity was added when clustering was performed within HLA-allele-positive subsets. Repertoires with fewer than 30,000 or more than 120,000 public chains, plus five repertoires with anomalous nucleotide sharing, were excluded from co-occurrence clustering. The clones in this table, taken by TCRdb from immuneACCESS, are in-frame only. Not every clone is retained; where verified, under half of the shortfall comes from an unresolved V gene, and the cause of the rest is unknown. Clone size and V and J calls were adopted from that table, with D and trimming inferred from the DNA. This sample holds 100,000 to 150,000 clones; more than 65% were observed only once. The ten largest clones capture roughly 13% of the sample.

V is cut back by 4 bases and J by 3 bases, with 7 bases in the junction unmatched. CDR1 SGHRS and CDR2 YFSETQ were looked up in the germline V gene. Including cysteine and phenylalanine, the CDR3 has 14 amino acids. The read is trimmed to its CDR3 DNA, 42 bases read in frame from base 1. The cohort comprised 666 healthy bone marrow donors. At the time of sampling, all cohort members were nominally healthy, though unrecorded immune exposures were likely present. The donor tested CMV seropositive, placing the donor among the 289 seropositive members of the cohort. Each donor provided a peripheral blood sample, and peripheral blood mononuclear cells were used for TCR beta sequencing. The Qiagen DNeasy Blood Extraction Kit was used to extract genomic DNA from the blood cell samples.

This receptor was taken from a woman aged 40 to 50 in good health and CMV-seropositive. The sequenced material came from PBMCs. The rearranged segments are TRBV5-1 and TRBJ2-7, with 7 central nucleotides matching TRBD1. DNA sequence: TGCGCCAGCAGCCCTTGGGACAGCGACTACGAGCAGTACTTC. Its product reads: CASSPWDSDYEQYF.